This record concerns one T cell receptor beta chain sequence. The antigen is unknown. Data came from immunoSEQ multiplex PCR; TCRdb stores just in-frame clones and leaves some out. The table has 60,000 to 85,000 clones, approximately 85% seen once. This specimen comes from a study of a mutant IDH1 vaccine in newly diagnosed glioma. Time point described: week 23, last vaccination. Doses of 300 ug of mutant IDH1 20-mer peptide were given with topical imiquimod. CDR1 and CDR2 (germline): SGHRS, YFSETQ. The length of the CDR3 is 18 residues. Trimming cost V 4 bases and J 8 bases; bases outside gene matches: 20.

The receptor was derived from a woman between 45 and 60 years old with glioma. The starting material was PBMCs, obtained from a glioma patient whose treatment included an IDH1 peptide vaccine. The chain has TRBV5-1 and TRBJ2-1, with 8 bases fitting TRBD1. DNA of the CDR3: TGCGCCAGCAGCCACCAGGGTTTCCTTCAGGGGGCGATCCATGAGCAGTTCTTC. Its translation is CASSHQGFLQGAIHEQFF. Variable domain in full (rest from reference TRBV5-1 and TRBJ2-1): KAGVTQTPRYLIKTRGQQVTLSCSPISGHRSVSWYQQTPGQGLQFLFEYFSETQRNKGNFPGRFSGRQFSNSRSEMNVSTLELGDSALYLCASSHQGFLQGAIHEQFFGPGTRLTVL.